Shown below are 17 T cell receptor beta chains from a single sample sequenced in a study of blood T cell repertoires in COVID-19 (dated by TCRdb to about 2020). Receptor amplification or capture employed the immunoSEQ multiplex PCR assay. This is the immuneACCESS table as TCRdb keeps it, with only in-frame sequences that have V and J called. A part of the clones is gone; compared with another copy, unresolved V genes explain less than half, and the rest is unexplained. The sample table holds 150,000 to 200,000 clones, of which roughly four fifths were seen once. 10% to 15% of the sample is taken by the ten largest. The sequenced sample consisted of peripheral blood. The receptors were sampled from a man between 70 and 80 years old who had recovered from COVID-19.

The chain is built from TRBV18 and TRBJ1-5; weak D call: TRBD1 (6 bases). The CDR3 length is 15 residues. Trimming stripped 0 bases from V and 3 bases from J, with 9 bases between. Germline V lookup: CDR1 KGHSH, CDR2 LQKENI. The CDR3 DNA reads TGTGCCAGCTCACCACCCTTGGGGGCCAATCAGCCCCAGCATTTT. It translates to CASSPPLGANQPQHF. The whole variable domain, filled in from reference TRBV18 and TRBJ1-5, reads NAGVMQNPRHLVRRRGQEARLRCSPMKGHSHVYWYRQLPEEGLKFMVYLQKENIIDESGMPKERFSAEFPKEGPSILRIQQVVRGDSAAYFCASSPPLGANQPQHFGDGTRLSIL.

This clone appeared a single time. CDR3: CASRTTSVTFVTGELFF. CDR3 sequence (DNA): TGCGCCAGCAGAACGACTAGCGTGACTTTTGTCACCGGGGAGCTGTTTTTT. This sequence joins TRBV23-1 and TRBJ2-2, with TRBD2 matching over 8 bases. TRBV23-1 falls under the ORF class, with uncertain function. The CDR3 length is 17 residues. J was trimmed by 4 bases and V by 6 bases; bases with no gene match: 13.

The V gene is TRBV13, the J gene TRBJ2-3, with 8 bases aligning to TRBD2. The CDR3 extends over 16 amino acids. Germline loops: CDR1 PRHDT, CDR2 FYEKMQ (reference sequence). The ends lost 2 bases at V and 0 bases at J; junction bases unmatched: 4. The DNA for the CDR3 is TGTGCCAGCAGCTTAAGAGCGGGGGCTAGCACAGATACGCAGTATTTT. The encoded protein is CASSLRAGASTDTQYF.

This chain connects TRBV11-2 to TRBJ2-5, with D maybe TRBD2 (6 bases). The germline V and J ends were trimmed by 5 bases and 5 bases, with 18 bases remaining between them. Germline CDR1 and CDR2: SGHAT and FQNNGV. This CDR3 is 15 amino acids long. The CDR3 DNA sequence: TGTGCCAGCAGCCTAGGCCCGCGGGGTGTCGAGACCCAGTACTTC. It translates to CASSLGPRGVETQYF.

This chain joins TRBV3-1 (or the pseudogene TRBV3-2) and TRBJ2-7; D remains unclear. V dropped 0 bases and J dropped 0 bases, with 9 bases sitting between them. Per the germline V gene, CDR1 is LGHDT and CDR2 is YNNKEL (reference sequence). The CDR3 is 15 amino acids. The CDR3 DNA sequence: TGTGCCAGCAGCCAAGATCCACGGAGCTCCTACGAGCAGTACTTC. Translated, it gives CASSQDPRSSYEQYF.

The rearrangement links TRBV24-1 to TRBJ2-2; the match to TRBD1 covers 7 bases. The CDR3 is 13 residues long. Trimming at V came to 9 bases and at J to 0 bases, leaving 0 bases not matched to a gene. Germline CDR1 KGHDR, CDR2 SFDVKD. The CDR3 DNA is TGTGCCACCCAGGGGGCGAACACCGGGGAGCTGTTTTTT. Translation gives CATQGANTGELFF.

V usage is TRBV12-3 or TRBV12-4 and J usage is TRBJ2-1; the D is unclear. Trimming removed 6 bases at V and 7 bases at J, with 10 bases between. CDR3 length equals 12 residues. In nucleotides, the CDR3 is TGTGCCAGCAGGCTAGAAGCGAATGAGCAGTTCTTC. The encoded protein is CASRLEANEQFF.

The CDR3 DNA reads as TGTGCCAGCAGCGTATCCCGCGGACTAGCGGGAGTAGGGCCCTCTAGCACAGATACGCAGTATTTT. This codes for CASSVSRGLAGVGPSSTDTQYF. The genes are TRBV9 and TRBJ2-3; TRBD2 matches 13 bases. V gave up 1 base and J gave up 0 bases; unmatched junction bases: 17. The CDR3 totals 22 residues. Per germline, CDR1 SGDLS and CDR2 YYNGEE.

The chain has TRBV13 and TRBJ2-1, with TRBD2 matching 9 bases. The ends lost 5 bases at V and 4 bases at J; junction bases unmatched: 9. Germline lookup yields CDR1 PRHDT and CDR2 FYEKMQ (reference sequence). The CDR3 covers 16 residues. CDR3 amino acids: CASSPTQTSGYNEQFF. The CDR3 DNA reads as TGTGCCAGCAGCCCGACACAGACTAGCGGTTACAATGAGCAGTTCTTC.

The rearrangement joins TRBV19 to TRBJ2-2, with no clear D. This CDR3 contains 15 residues. CDR1 is LNHDA, CDR2 SQIVND, per germline (reference sequence). V lost 3 bases and J lost 0, with 8 bases in between. CDR3 in DNA: TGTGCCAGTAGTATCCGCGGTGCGAACACCGGGGAGCTGTTTTTT. As protein: CASSIRGANTGELFF.

V gene TRBV14 combines with J gene TRBJ1-3, with TRBD1 matching 7 bases. CDR3 size: 15 residues. After removal of 3 bases from V and 2 bases from J, the junction contained 4 bases not matched to a gene. The germline CDR1 and CDR2 sequences are SGHDN and FVKESK. CDR3 sequence (DNA): TGTGCCAGCAGCCACAACACAGGGGCTGGAAACACCATATATTTT. Amino acid sequence: CASSHNTGAGNTIYF.

The chain has TRBV6-1 and TRBJ2-1; no reliable D call. Trimming removed 3 bases at V and 0 bases at J, with 9 bases between. CDR3 size: 15 residues. Per the germline V gene, CDR1 is MNHNS and CDR2 is SASEGT. The CDR3 nucleotides read TGTGCCAGCAGTGATGAGCCGAGCTCCTACAATGAGCAGTTCTTC. It specifies CASSDEPSSYNEQFF.

The chain combines TRBV6-5 with TRBJ1-2; no firm D call. Germline loops: CDR1 MNHEY, CDR2 SVGAGI. V was shortened by 2 bases and J by 2 bases, with 12 bases between the two germline ends. The CDR3 loop spans 15 amino acids. CDR3 in DNA: TGTGCCAGCAGTTACCGGCCCCCGAGGAACTATGGCTACACCTTC. Protein product: CASSYRPPRNYGYTF.

This clone was picked up a small number of times. The CDR3 reads CASRPQGSGNTIYF. The CDR3 nucleotides read TGTGCCAGCAGGCCACAGGGCTCTGGAAACACCATATATTTT. The chain is built from TRBV6-5 and TRBJ1-3; tentative D call: TRBD1 (6 bases). This CDR3 is 14 amino acids long. Germline V gene data show CDR1 as MNHEY and CDR2 as SVGAGI. V was pared by 6 bases and J by 0 bases, with 9 bases between.

This chain links TRBV27 with TRBJ1-5, with a tentative D call TRBD1 (6 bases). V was cut by 1 base and J by 5 bases, with 12 bases left in between. The CDR3 is 15 residues long. Germline CDR1 and CDR2: MNHEY and SMNVEV (reference sequence). The CDR3 coding sequence is TGTGCCAGCAGTTTATGGGCGGGGGGCGATCAGCCCCAGCATTTT. Encoded protein: CASSLWAGGDQPQHF.

This clone was detected ten times or more. In nucleotides, the CDR3 is TGTGCCAGCAGTTTGGAGCGAACCTACGAGCAGTACTTC. Translation gives CASSLERTYEQYF. This sequence joins TRBV27 and TRBJ2-7; D not resolved. The CDR3 spans 13 residues. Germline CDR1 is MNHEY and CDR2 is SMNVEV (reference sequence). Trimming left V 3 bases short and J 2 bases short, with 8 bases between.

This chain links TRBV5-1 with TRBJ2-3; 10 positions agree with TRBD2. V lost 4 bases, J lost 5 bases, and 7 bases stayed unmatched. The CDR3 runs to 15 residues. CDR1 is SGHRS, CDR2 YFSETQ, per germline. This chain's CDR3 is CASSGLAGVQDTQYF. The CDR3 DNA sequence: TGCGCCAGCAGCGGGCTAGCGGGAGTCCAAGATACGCAGTATTTT. Based on the CDR3 plus reference TRBV5-1 and TRBJ2-3, the full variable domain is KAGVTQTPRYLIKTRGQQVTLSCSPISGHRSVSWYQQTPGQGLQFLFEYFSETQRNKGNFPGRFSGRQFSNSRSEMNVSTLELGDSALYLCASSGLAGVQDTQYFGPGTRLTVL.